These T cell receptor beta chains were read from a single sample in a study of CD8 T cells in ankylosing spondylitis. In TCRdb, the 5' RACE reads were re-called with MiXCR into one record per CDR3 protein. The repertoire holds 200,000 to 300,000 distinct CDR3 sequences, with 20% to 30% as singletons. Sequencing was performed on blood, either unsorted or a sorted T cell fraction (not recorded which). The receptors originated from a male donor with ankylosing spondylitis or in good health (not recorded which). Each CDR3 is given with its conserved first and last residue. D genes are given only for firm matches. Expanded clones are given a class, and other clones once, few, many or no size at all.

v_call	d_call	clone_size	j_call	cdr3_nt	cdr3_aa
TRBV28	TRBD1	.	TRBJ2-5	TGTGCCAGCAGTTTAGCCGGACAGGGGCAAGAGACCCAGTACTTC	CASSLAGQGQETQYF
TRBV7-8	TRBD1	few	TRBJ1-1	TGTGCCAGCAGCTTTAGAGGACAGGGAGGTGAAGCTTTCTTT	CASSFRGQGGEAFF
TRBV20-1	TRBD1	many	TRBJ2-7	TGCAGTGGACAGGGCGGCGGCGAGCAGTACTTC	CSGQGGGEQYF
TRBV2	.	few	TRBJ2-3	TGTGCCAGCGGGGGCACAGATACGCAGTATTTT	CASGGTDTQYF
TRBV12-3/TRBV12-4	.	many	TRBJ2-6	TGTGCCAGCAGTCGGGGGGCCAACGTCCTGACTTTC	CASSRGANVLTF
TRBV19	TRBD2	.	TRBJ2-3	TGTGCCAGTAGTATTACTACCTTGGGGTGGACTAGCGGGGTCACAGATACGCAGTATTTT	CASSITTLGWTSGVTDTQYF
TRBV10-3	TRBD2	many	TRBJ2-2	TGTGCCATCAGTGAGAGGCTAGCGGGGGCCGTGAACACCGGGGAGCTGTTTTTT	CAISERLAGAVNTGELFF
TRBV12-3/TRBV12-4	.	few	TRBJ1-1	TGTGCCAGCAGTTCCTCCCGTTGGGGGCAGCCGAACACTGAAGCTTTCTTT	CASSSSRWGQPNTEAFF
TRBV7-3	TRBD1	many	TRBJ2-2	TGTGCCAGCAGTTATGACAGGGACAGGTCGCGCACCGGGGAGCTGTTTTTT	CASSYDRDRSRTGELFF
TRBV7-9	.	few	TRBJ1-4	TGTGCCAGCAGCCTCCCGCGGGGCAGACTGTTTTTT	CASSLPRGRLFF
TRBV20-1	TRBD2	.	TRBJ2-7	TGCAGTGCTACCGAGACTAGCGGGACCCCTCTCGAGCAGTACTTC	CSATETSGTPLEQYF
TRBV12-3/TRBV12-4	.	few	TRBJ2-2	TGTGCCAGCAGTCTCTCGGGGCGGGGGCATGTCGGGGAGCTGTTTTTT	CASSLSGRGHVGELFF
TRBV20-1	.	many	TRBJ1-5	TGCAGTGCTAGGGTCCCGGGCGACGGTCAGCCCCAGCATTTT	CSARVPGDGQPQHF
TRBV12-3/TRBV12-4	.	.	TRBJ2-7	TGTGCGAGCAGGAAAGAACAGTGGTCCTACGAGCAGTACTTC	CASRKEQWSYEQYF
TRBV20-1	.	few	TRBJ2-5	TGCAGTGCTAGAGAGAACGCGGAGACCCAGTACTTC	CSARENAETQYF
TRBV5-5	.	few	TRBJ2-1	TGTGCCAGCAGCTTGGGGCCAATCAGCTCCTACAATGAGCAGTTCTTC	CASSLGPISSYNEQFF
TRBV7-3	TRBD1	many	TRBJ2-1	TGTGCCAGCAGCTTATGGACAGGGGTGGGCAATGAGCAGTTCTTC	CASSLWTGVGNEQFF
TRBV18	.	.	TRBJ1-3	TGTGCCAGCTCAGGGAACGGAGGAAACACCATATATTTT	CASSGNGGNTIYF
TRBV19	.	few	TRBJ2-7	TGTGCCAGTTCCATGGGACACCCCTACGAGCAGTACTTC	CASSMGHPYEQYF
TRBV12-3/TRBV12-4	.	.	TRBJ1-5	TGTGCCAGCACACTTTGGGAGGGGAATCAGCCCCAGCATTTT	CASTLWEGNQPQHF
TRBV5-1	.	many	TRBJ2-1	TGCGCCAGCAGCTTGGCCTCCTACTCCTACAATGAGCAGTTCTTC	CASSLASYSYNEQFF
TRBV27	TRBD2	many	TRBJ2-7	TGTGCCAGCCGCCCCCGGGTCGGGGGGTCCTACGAGCAGTACTTC	CASRPRVGGSYEQYF
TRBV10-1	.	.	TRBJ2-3	TGCGCCAGCAGTGTATTTGTCGGGGATACGCAGTATTTT	CASSVFVGDTQYF
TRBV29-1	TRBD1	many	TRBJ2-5	TGCAGCGCTGACAGGGGACTCGGGGAGACCCAGTACTTC	CSADRGLGETQYF
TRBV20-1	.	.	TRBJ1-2	TGCAGTGCTAGTGTCGCAGGTGACTATGGCTACACCTTC	CSASVAGDYGYTF
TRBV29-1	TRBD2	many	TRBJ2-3	TGCAGCGTTGGGCGGGGGGACACAGATACGCAGTATTTT	CSVGRGDTDTQYF
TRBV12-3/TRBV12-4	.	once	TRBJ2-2	TGTGCCAGCACCCACCTATCCACCGGGGAGCTGTTTTTT	CASTHLSTGELFF
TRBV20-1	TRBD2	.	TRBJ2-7	TGCAGTGCTAGACCGGCGGGGGGGCGGTACGAGCAGTACTTC	CSARPAGGRYEQYF
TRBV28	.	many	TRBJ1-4	TGTGCCAGCAGGAAACCGGGGCCCCTTAATGAAAAACTGTTTTTT	CASRKPGPLNEKLFF
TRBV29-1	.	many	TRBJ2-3	TGCAGCGTTGGACAGCGAGTTTCTTTAAGCACAGATACGCAGTATTTT	CSVGQRVSLSTDTQYF
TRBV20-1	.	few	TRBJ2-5	TGCAGTGCTAGAGAACCAGGGGAGACCCAGTACTTC	CSAREPGETQYF
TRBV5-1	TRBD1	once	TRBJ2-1	TGCGCCAGCAGCGCACCGGACAGGGGATATGAGCAGTTCTTC	CASSAPDRGYEQFF
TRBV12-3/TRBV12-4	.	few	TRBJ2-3	TGTGCCAGCGTAGGGCGACGGAACACAGATACGCAGTATTTT	CASVGRRNTDTQYF
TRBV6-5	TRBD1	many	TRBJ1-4	TGTGCCAGCAGTTACAGGGGGCTGGATGAAAAACTGTTTTTT	CASSYRGLDEKLFF
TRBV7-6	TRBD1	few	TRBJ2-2	TGTGCCAGCAGCTCTACCGGGACAGGGGGCCTGGGGGAGCTGTTTTTT	CASSSTGTGGLGELFF
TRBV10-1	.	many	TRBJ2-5	TGCGCCAGCAGTGAGTTCCTAGACCGGGCCCCGAGGATGGAGACCCAGTACTTC	CASSEFLDRAPRMETQYF
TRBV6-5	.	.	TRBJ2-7	TGTGCCAGCAGTTACTCGTCGGGGCCGCGCTACGAGCAGTACTTC	CASSYSSGPRYEQYF
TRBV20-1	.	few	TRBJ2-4	TGCAGTGCTAGAATCCAGGGCCAGGAGGGAAACATTCAGTACTTC	CSARIQGQEGNIQYF
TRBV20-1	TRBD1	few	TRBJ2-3	TGCAGTGCTGCGCTCGGGGAAGGGGGCGCAGGGGATACGCAGTATTTT	CSAALGEGGAGDTQYF
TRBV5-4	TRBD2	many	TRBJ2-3	TGTGCCAGCAGCGGACTAGCGGGGGGCACAGATACGCAGTATTTT	CASSGLAGGTDTQYF
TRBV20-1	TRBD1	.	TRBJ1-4	TGCAGTGCTCCCCTTGGACAGGCAACTAATGAAAAACTGTTTTTT	CSAPLGQATNEKLFF
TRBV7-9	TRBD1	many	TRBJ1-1	TGTGCCAGCAGGACAGGGGGCGCGACTGAAGCTTTCTTT	CASRTGGATEAFF
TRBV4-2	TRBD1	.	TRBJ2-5	TGTGCCAGCAGCCTGTATGAGGGGGCTGTAGAGACCCAGTACTTC	CASSLYEGAVETQYF
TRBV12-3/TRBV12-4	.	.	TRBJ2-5	TGTGCCAGCAAACTGGGGGAGACCCAGTACTTC	CASKLGETQYF
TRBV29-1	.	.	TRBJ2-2	TGCAGCGTCCGACACACCGGGGAGCTGTTTTTT	CSVRHTGELFF
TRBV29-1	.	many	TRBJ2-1	TGCAGCGCCCCCTGGAATGAGCAGTTCTTC	CSAPWNEQFF
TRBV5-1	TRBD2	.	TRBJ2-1	TGCGCCAGCAGCTTCCAGACTAGCGGGGGGGCAGGAAATGAGCAGTTCTTC	CASSFQTSGGAGNEQFF
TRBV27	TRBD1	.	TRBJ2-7	TGTGCCAGCAGTCCCCGGGACAGGGTCTCCTTC	CASSPRDRVSF